This T cell receptor (beta chain) was sequenced for a study of blood T cell repertoires in COVID-19. The wider study: Collection of acute and convalescent COVID-19 samples took place in the United States, Italy and Spain.

This clone has just a few counts. Profiled with immunoSEQ multiplex PCR; TCRdb holds only in-frame clones, not every one. This table holds about 71,000 clones, more than 75% found once. There are 12 residues in the CDR3. Germline V lookup: CDR1 SNHLY, CDR2 FYNNEI. V gave up 8 bases and J gave up 0 bases, with 7 bases separating them. This clonotype originated in a woman of 80 years or more with active or convalescent COVID-19. The chain is built from TRBV2 and TRBJ2-5, with D possibly being TRBD2 (6 bases). The sequencing input was peripheral blood. CDR3 in DNA: TGTGCCAGCGGAGGGTACCAAGAGACCCAGTACTTC. Translated: CASGGYQETQYF.